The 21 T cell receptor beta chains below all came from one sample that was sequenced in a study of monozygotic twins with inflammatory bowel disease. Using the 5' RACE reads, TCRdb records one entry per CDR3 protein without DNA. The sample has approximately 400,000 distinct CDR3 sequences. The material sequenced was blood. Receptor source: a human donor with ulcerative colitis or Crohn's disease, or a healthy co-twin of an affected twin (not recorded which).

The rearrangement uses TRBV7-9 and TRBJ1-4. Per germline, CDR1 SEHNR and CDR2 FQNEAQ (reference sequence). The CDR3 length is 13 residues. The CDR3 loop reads CASSPLSGTSGFF. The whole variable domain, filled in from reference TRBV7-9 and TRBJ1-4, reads DTGVSQNPRHKITKRGQNVTFRCDPISEHNRLYWYRQTLGQGPEFLTYFQNEAQLEKSRLLSDRFSAERPKGSFSTLEIQRTEQGDSAMYLCASSPLSGTSGFFGSGTQLSVL.

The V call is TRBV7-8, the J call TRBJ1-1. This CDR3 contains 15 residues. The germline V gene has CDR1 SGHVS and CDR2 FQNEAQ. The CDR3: CASSLEAGMGTEAFF.

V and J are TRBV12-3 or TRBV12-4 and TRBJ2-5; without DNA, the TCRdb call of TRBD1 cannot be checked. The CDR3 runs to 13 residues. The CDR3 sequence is CASSLKAGETQYF.

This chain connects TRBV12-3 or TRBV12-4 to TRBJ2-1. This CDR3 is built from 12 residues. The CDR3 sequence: CASSLNSNEQFF.

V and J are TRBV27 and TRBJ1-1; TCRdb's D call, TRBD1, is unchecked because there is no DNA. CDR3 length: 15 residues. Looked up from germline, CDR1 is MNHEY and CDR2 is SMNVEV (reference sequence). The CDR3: CASSPQTELNTEAFF.

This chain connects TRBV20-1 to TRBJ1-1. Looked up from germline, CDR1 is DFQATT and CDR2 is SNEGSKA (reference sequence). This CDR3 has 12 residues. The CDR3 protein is CSARDQSALAFF.

CDR3 in amino acids: CATVGQGDTEAFF. The chain carries TRBV5-1 and TRBJ1-1; the TCRdb D gene call, TRBD1, has no DNA to confirm it. The V gene's germline CDR1 is SGHRS and CDR2 YFSETQ. The CDR3 consists of 13 residues.

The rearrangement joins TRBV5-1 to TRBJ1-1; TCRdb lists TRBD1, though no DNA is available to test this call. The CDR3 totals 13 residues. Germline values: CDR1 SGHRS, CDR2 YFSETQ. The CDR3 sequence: CASSLGDSSEAFF.

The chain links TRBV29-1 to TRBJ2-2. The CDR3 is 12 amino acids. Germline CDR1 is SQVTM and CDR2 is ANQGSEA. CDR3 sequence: CSVEVSAGELFF.

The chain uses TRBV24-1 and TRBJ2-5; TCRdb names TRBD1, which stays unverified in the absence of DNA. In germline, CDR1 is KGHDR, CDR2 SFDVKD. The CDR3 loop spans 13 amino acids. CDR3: CATSDPRGGTQYF.

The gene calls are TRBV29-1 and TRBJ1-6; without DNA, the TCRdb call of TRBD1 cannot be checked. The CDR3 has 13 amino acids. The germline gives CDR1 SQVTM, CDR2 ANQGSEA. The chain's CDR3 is CSVGGGGDSPLHF.

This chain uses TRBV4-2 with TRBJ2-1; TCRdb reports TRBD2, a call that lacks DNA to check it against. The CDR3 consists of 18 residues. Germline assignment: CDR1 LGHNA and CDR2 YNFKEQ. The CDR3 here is CASSQDDAALLTYNEQFF.

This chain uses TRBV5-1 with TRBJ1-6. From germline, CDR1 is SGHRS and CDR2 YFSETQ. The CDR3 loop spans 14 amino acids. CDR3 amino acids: CASSLGYEASPLHF.

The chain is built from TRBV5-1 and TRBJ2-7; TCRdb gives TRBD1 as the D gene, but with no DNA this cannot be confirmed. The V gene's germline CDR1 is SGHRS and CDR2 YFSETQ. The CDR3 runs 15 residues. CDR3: CASSPSPDRNYEQYF.

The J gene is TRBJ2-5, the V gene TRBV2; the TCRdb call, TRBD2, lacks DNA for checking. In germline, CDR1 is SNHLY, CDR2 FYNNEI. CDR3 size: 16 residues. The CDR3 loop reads CASSVLLAGGRETQYF.

The CDR3 sequence is CASSPLLGGAGDTEAFF. V is TRBV18 and J is TRBJ1-1; TCRdb proposes TRBD1, but this gene call is untestable without DNA. The length of the CDR3 is 17 residues. Germline V CDR1 and CDR2: KGHSH, LQKENI.

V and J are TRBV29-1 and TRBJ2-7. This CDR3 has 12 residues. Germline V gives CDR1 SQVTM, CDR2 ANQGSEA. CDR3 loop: CSVTGNSYEQYF.

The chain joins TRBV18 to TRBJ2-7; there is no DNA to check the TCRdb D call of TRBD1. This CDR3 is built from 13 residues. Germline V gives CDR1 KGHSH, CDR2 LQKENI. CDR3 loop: CASSPLPLLEQYF.

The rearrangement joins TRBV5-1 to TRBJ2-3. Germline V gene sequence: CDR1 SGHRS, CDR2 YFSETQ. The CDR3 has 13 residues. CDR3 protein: CASSPQFPDTQYF. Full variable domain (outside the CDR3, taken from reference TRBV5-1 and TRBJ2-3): KAGVTQTPRYLIKTRGQQVTLSCSPISGHRSVSWYQQTPGQGLQFLFEYFSETQRNKGNFPGRFSGRQFSNSRSEMNVSTLELGDSALYLCASSPQFPDTQYFGPGTRLTVL.

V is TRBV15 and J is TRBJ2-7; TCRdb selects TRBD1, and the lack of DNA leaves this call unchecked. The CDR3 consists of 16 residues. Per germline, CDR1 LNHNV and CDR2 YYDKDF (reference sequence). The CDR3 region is CATSRDTRQGLAEQYF.

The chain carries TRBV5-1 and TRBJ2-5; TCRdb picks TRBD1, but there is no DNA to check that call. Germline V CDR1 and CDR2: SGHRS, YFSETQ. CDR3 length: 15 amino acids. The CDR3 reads CASSLGQLSQETQYF.